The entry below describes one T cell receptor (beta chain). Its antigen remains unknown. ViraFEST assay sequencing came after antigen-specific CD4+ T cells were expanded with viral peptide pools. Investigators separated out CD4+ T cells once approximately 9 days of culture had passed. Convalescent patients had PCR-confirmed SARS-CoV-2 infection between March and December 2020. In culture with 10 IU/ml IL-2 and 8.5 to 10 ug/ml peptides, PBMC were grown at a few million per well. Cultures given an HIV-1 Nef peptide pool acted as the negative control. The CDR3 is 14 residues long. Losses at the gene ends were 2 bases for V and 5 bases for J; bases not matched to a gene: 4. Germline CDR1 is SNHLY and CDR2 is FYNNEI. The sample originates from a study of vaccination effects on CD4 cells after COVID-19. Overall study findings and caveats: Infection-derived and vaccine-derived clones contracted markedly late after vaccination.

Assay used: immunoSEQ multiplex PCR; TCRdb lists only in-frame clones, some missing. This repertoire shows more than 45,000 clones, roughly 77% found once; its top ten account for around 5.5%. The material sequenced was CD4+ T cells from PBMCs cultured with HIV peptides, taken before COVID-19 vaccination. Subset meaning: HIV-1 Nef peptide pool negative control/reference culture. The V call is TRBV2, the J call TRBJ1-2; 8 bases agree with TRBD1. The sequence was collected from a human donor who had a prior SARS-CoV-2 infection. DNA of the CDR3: TGTGCCAGCAGTGAACAGGGGGCGCGGTATGGCTACACCTTC. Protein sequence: CASSEQGARYGYTF.